At least ten counts were recorded for the clone carrying this T cell receptor (beta chain). Its antigen is currently unknown. This sample was taken from a study of early T cells in non-severe SARS-CoV-2 infection. About the study: Chains from this unsorted whole-blood bulk RNA could not be paired. General study findings and limits: Private and CD4 specificities were missed by VDJdb matching, which favored anti-spike CD8 responses.

The library protocol tagged individual cDNA molecules with unique molecular identifiers. TCRdb re-called the 5' RACE reads with MiXCR, one entry per CDR3 protein. The table records fewer than 20,000 distinct CDR3 sequences, roughly 6.1% of them present only once. CDR1 MDHEN and CDR2 SYDVKM come from the germline V gene. The CDR3 is 14 amino acids. V was pared by 5 bases and J by 8 bases, with 10 bases of the junction left unmatched. The chain carries TRBV28 and TRBJ2-3, with TRBD1 matching over 7 bases. Sequenced: whole blood. The TCR originated in an adult who was a healthcare worker with PCR-confirmed SARS-CoV-2 infection or an uninfected control (not recorded which). The CDR3: CASSPPDRVGTQYF. The CDR3 region has the DNA TGTGCCAGCAGTCCGCCCGACAGGGTTGGTACGCAGTATTTT.